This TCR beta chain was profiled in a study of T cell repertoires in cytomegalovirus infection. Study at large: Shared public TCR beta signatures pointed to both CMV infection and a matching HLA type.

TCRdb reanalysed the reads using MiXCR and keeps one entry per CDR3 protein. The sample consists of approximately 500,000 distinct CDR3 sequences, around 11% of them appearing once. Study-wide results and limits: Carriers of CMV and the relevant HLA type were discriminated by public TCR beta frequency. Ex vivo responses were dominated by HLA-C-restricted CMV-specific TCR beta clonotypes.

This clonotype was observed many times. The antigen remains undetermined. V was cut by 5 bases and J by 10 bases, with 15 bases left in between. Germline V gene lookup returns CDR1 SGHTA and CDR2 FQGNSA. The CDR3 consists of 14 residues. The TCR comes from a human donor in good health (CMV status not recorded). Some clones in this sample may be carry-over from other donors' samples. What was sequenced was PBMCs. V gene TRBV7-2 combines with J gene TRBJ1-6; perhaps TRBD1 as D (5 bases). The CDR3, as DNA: TGTGCCAGCAGCCCCCAGGGTTCGGGCTCACCCCTCCACTTT. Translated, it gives CASSPQGSGSPLHF.